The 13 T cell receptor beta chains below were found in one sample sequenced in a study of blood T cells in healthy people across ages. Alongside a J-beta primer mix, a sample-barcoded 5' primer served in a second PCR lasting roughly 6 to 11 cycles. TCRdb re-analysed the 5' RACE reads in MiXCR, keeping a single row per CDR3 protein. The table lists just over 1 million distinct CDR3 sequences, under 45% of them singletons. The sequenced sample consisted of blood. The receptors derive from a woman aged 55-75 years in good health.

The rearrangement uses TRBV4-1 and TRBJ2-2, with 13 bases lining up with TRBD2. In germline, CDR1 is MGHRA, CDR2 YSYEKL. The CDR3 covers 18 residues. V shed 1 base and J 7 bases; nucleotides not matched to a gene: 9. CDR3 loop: CASSQGTSGSGWGGELFF. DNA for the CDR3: TGCGCCAGCAGCCAAGGGACTAGCGGGAGCGGATGGGGCGGGGAGCTGTTTTTT.

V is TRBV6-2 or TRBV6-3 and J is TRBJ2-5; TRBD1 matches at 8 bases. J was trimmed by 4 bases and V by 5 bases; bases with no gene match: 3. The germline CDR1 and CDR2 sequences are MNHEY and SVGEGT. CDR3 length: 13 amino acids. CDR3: CASSMQGAETQYF. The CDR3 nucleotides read TGTGCCAGCAGTATGCAGGGGGCAGAGACCCAGTACTTC.

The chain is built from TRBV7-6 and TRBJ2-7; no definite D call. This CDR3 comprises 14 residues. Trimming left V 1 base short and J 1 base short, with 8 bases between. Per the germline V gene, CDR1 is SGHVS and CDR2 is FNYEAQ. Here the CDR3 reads CASSLVIGSYEQYF. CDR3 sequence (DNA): TGTGCCAGCAGCTTAGTAATAGGGTCCTACGAGCAGTACTTC. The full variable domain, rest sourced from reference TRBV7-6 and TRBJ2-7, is GAGVSQSPRYKVTKRGQDVALRCDPISGHVSLYWYRQALGQGPEFLTYFNYEAQQDKSGLPNDRFSAERPEGSISTLTIQRTEQRDSAMYRCASSLVIGSYEQYFGPGTRLTVT.

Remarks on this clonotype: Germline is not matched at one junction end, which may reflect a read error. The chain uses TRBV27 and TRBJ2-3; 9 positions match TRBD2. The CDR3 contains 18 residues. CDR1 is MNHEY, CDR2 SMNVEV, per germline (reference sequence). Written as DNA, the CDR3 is TGTGCCGGCAGTAGTTACCGCGATGGACTAGCGAAAGGAGATACGCAGTATTTT. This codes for CAGSSYRDGLAKGDTQYF.

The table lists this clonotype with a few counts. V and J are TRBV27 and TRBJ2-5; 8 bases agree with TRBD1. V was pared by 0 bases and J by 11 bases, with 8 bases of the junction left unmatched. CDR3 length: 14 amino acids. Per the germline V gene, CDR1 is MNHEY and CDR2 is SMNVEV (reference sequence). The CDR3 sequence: CASSLSGQVSGQYF. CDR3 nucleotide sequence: TGTGCCAGCAGTTTATCGGGACAGGTCTCGGGGCAGTACTTC.

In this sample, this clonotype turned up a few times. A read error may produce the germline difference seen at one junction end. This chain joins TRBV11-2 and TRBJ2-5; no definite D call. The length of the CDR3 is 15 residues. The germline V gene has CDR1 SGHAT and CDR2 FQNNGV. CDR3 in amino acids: CASSLEFGGQETQYF. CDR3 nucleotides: TGTGCCAGTAGCTTAGAGTTTGGCGGTCAAGAGACCCAGTACTTC.

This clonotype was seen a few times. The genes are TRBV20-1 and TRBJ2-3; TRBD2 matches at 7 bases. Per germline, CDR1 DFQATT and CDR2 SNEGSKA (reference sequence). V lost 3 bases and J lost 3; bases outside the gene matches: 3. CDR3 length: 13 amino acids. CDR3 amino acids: CSASVSGTDTQYF. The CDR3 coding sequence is TGCAGTGCTAGTGTTAGCGGGACAGATACGCAGTATTTT.

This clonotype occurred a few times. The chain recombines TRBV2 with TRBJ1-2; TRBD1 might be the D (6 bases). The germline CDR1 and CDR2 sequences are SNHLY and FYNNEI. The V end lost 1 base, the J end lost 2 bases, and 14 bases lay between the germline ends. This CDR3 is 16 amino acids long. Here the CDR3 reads CASSEDSTGRNYGYTF. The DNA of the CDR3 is TGTGCCAGCAGTGAAGATTCTACAGGGCGAAACTATGGCTACACCTTC. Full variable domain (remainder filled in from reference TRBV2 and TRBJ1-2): EPEVTQTPSHQVTQMGQEVILRCVPISNHLYFYWYRQILGQKVEFLVSFYNNEISEKSEIFDDQFSVERPDGSNFTLKIRSTKLEDSAMYFCASSEDSTGRNYGYTFGSGTRLTVV.

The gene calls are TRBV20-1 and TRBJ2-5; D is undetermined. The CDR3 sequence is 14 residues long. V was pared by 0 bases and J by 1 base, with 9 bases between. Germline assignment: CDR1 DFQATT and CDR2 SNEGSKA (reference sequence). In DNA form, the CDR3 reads TGCAGTGCTAGAGATGCGTCGGCCCAAGAGACCCAGTACTTC. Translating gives CSARDASAQETQYF.

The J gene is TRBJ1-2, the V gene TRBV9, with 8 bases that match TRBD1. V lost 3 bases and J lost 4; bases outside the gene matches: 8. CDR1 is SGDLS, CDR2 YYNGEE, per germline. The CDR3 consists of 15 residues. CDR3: CASSGSGQVPYGYTF. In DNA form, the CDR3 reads TGTGCCAGCAGCGGATCGGGACAGGTGCCCTATGGCTACACCTTC.

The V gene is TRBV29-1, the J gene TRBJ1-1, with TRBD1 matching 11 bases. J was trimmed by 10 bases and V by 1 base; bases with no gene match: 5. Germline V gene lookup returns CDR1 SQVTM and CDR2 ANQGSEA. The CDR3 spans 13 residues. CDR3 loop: CSVEGTGGFRAFF. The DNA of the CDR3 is TGCAGCGTTGAAGGGACAGGGGGCTTTCGAGCTTTCTTT.

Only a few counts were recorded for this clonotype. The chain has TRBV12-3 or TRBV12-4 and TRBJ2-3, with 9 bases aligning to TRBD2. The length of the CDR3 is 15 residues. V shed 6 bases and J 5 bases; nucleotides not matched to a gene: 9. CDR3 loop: CASSHPSGTGDTQYF. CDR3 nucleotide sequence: TGTGCCAGCAGCCACCCTAGCGGGACGGGAGATACGCAGTATTTT.

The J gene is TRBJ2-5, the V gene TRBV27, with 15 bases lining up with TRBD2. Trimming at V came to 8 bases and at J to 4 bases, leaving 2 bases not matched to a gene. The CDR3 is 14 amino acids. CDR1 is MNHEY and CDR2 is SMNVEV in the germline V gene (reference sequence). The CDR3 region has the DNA TGTGCCAGCGGGACTAGCGGGAGGTTAGAGACCCAGTACTTC. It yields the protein CASGTSGRLETQYF.